Below, one T cell receptor (beta chain) is given with its context. The target antigen is unknown. Read sequence stops 3 residues before the CDR3 end, and the germline J gene provides the missing end. The CDR3 has 14 residues. Germline CDR1 reads SQVTM; CDR2 reads ANQGSEA. Trimming took 7 bases from V and 6 from J, leaving 21 bases between them. The data were taken from a study of T cells in women clearing cervical HPV infection. Overall study: Cases' blood sampling followed lesion detection by median about 150 days (90 to 200). Findings of the study overall: TRBV6-7 abundance was lower in cases than controls (roughly 0.11% versus 0.16%).

The method was immunoSEQ multiplex PCR; TCRdb's version includes in-frame clones alone and lacks a portion of them. The sample totals roughly 35,000 clones. Sequencing was done on a sample of blood buffy coat. The gene calls are TRBV29-1 and TRBJ1-1, with a possible D match to TRBD1 (6 bases). This TCR was sampled from a woman aged 18 to 75 with a cervical HPV16 infection that either progressed to CIN3+ or cleared (not recorded which). The covered CDR3 bases are TGCAGCGCCAGTCAGGCGGGGGCAGTGGCTGAA. Amino acids: CSASQAGAVAE. The whole CDR3 sequence reads CSASQAGAVAEAFF.